This entry describes one TCR beta chain. No antigen is known for it. Per-base quality was not reported, and no clone a single base away is much larger than it. Library construction relied on the immunoSEQ multiplex PCR assay. TCRdb holds this immuneACCESS table with in-frame rearrangements only. Some clones are missing; in checked studies, unresolved V genes explain under half, and the rest has no known cause. The sample table holds some 62,000 clones, of which 85% to 90% were seen once. The ten largest account for roughly 5% of the sample. From the cysteine up to the phenylalanine, the CDR3 has a length of 15 residues. This entry keeps only the CDR3 DNA: 45 bases, framed from base 1. Trimming removed 4 bases from V and 8 bases from J, leaving 21 bases between the germline ends. CDR1 and CDR2 are drawn from the germline V gene: SGDLS, YYNGEE. This specimen belongs to a study of technical replicates of blood from a few donors (dated by TCRdb to 2015 to 2018).

This chain joins TRBV9 to TRBJ2-5; a tentative D call is TRBD2 (6 bases match). Sequencing was done on a sample of PBMCs. The TCR originated in a human donor in good health. Some clones in this sample may be carry-over from other donors' samples. The CDR3 protein: CASSPEASSRGTQYF. The nucleotide sequence is TGTGCCAGCAGCCCAGAAGCGTCCTCGCGGGGAACCCAGTACTTC.